The 30 T cell receptor beta chains reported below all come from one sample, sequenced in a study of blood T cell repertoires in COVID-19. Clones were sequenced by immunoSEQ multiplex PCR, and TCRdb holds only the in-frame ones, with some missing. Here the sample spans around 69,000 clones, 89% being singletons. The sample consisted of peripheral blood. The receptors were gathered from a woman aged 50 to 60 with active COVID-19.

The chain links TRBV25-1 to TRBJ1-2; D not resolved. With 6 bases removed from V and 8 bases from J, the gap between germline ends came to 10 bases. The CDR3 runs 11 residues. In germline, CDR1 is MGHDK, CDR2 SYGVNS. In nucleotides, the CDR3 is TGTGCCAGCAGGGAGGGCCAGGGCTACACCTTC. Translated, it gives CASREGQGYTF.

The V and J genes are TRBV21-1 and TRBJ2-7; the table names TRBD1, a call not compared with the DNA. TRBV21-1 constitutes a pseudogene. CDR3 length equals 16 residues. CDR3 nucleotides: TGTGCCAGCAAACGCGGACAGCGGTCAGGATCCTACGAGCAGTACTTC. Protein product: CASKRGQRSGSYEQYF.

CDR3 protein: CASSIDNGDTGELFF. The CDR3 DNA follows: TGTGCCAGTAGTATAGATAACGGAGACACCGGGGAGCTGTTTTTT. The J gene is TRBJ2-2, the V gene TRBV19, with D hard to call. The CDR3 consists of 15 residues. Per germline, CDR1 LNHDA and CDR2 SQIVND (reference sequence). V lost 0 bases, J lost 3 bases, and 8 bases lay in between.

The chain employs TRBV6-6 and TRBJ1-5; D call uncertain. The V gene lost 10 bases and the J gene lost 2 bases, with 18 bases spanning the gap. The germline V gene has CDR1 MNHNY and CDR2 SVGAGI (reference sequence). The CDR3 has 15 amino acids. Here the CDR3 reads CATNPRKQGNQPQHF. The CDR3 coding sequence is TGTGCCACAAATCCCAGGAAGCAGGGCAATCAGCCCCAGCATTTT.

In this sample, this clone turned up once. V is TRBV11-1 and J is TRBJ2-7; D is perhaps TRBD1 (6 bases). Germline CDR1 SGHAT, CDR2 FQDESV (reference sequence). V dropped 2 bases and J dropped 5 bases, with 10 bases sitting between them. The CDR3 has 13 residues. The CDR3 DNA reads as TGTGCCAGCAGCTTACCACAGGGAAACGAGCAGTACTTC. Its translation: CASSLPQGNEQYF.

The chain recombines TRBV9 with TRBJ1-6, with D perhaps TRBD1 (6 bases). The CDR3 loop spans 15 amino acids. V lost 0 bases to trimming and J lost 7 bases, with 11 bases between them. In germline, CDR1 is SGDLS, CDR2 YYNGEE. CDR3 region: CASSVGGQPNSPLHF. CDR3 sequence (DNA): TGTGCCAGCAGCGTAGGTGGACAGCCAAATTCACCCCTCCACTTT.

The rearrangement links TRBV10-3 to TRBJ1-1; D is uncertain. CDR3 size: 15 residues. Germline values: CDR1 ENHRY, CDR2 SYGVKD. V was pared by 0 bases and J by 0 bases, with 8 bases between. CDR3 DNA: TGTGCCATCAGTGAGTCTACAGTAATGAACACTGAAGCTTTCTTT. Encoded protein: CAISESTVMNTEAFF.

The chain is built from TRBV19 and TRBJ2-1, with 10 bases matching TRBD2. The CDR3 is made up of 18 amino acids. The V and J ends lost 2 bases and 9 bases, in that order; junction bases with no gene match: 16. Germline assignment: CDR1 LNHDA and CDR2 SQIVND (reference sequence). CDR3 protein: CASSITLLDSGRATEQFF. For the CDR3, the DNA is TGTGCCAGTAGTATAACCCTCCTCGACAGCGGGAGGGCCACTGAGCAGTTCTTC. Full variable domain (rest looked up from reference TRBV19 and TRBJ2-1): DGGITQSPKYLFRKEGQNVTLSCEQNLNHDAMYWYRQDPGQGLRLIYYSQIVNDFQKGDIAEGYSVSREKKESFPLTVTSAQKNPTAFYLCASSITLLDSGRATEQFFGPGTRLTVL.

This clone occurred once. The chain carries TRBV6-5 and TRBJ2-2; D possibly corresponds to TRBD1 (6 bases). The V gene's germline CDR1 is MNHEY and CDR2 SVGAGI. V was shortened by 5 bases and J by 7 bases, with 17 bases between the two germline ends. This CDR3 is built from 15 residues. The CDR3 bases are TGTGCCAGCAGTCCGTGGACAGAAATTGTCGGGGAGCTGTTTTTT. Encoded protein: CASSPWTEIVGELFF.

A single count supports this clone. The J gene is TRBJ2-7, the V gene TRBV10-3; 7 bases are shared with TRBD1. The CDR3 runs to 13 residues. With V trimmed by 6 bases and J by 5 bases, 7 bases remained unmatched. CDR1 is ENHRY and CDR2 is SYGVKD in the germline V gene. The CDR3 region has the DNA TGTGCCATCAGCAAGACAGGGTGGCACGAGCAGTACTTC. Translating it yields CAISKTGWHEQYF.

This clone was counted once. The chain links TRBV3-1 (or the pseudogene TRBV3-2) to TRBJ2-1, with 8 bases matching TRBD1. The V gene end was trimmed by 4 bases and the J gene end by 9 bases; junction bases not matched to a gene: 11. Germline CDR1 reads LGHDT; CDR2 reads YNNKEL (reference sequence). The CDR3 is made up of 15 amino acids. The CDR3 nucleotides are TGTGCCAGCAGCCGAAGCGACAGGGGATCCGGTGAGCAGTTCTTC. Translation: CASSRSDRGSGEQFF.

The chain links TRBV18 to TRBJ2-7; a weak D match, TRBD2 (6 bases). CDR3 length equals 15 residues. The V and J ends lost 2 bases and 4 bases respectively, with 15 bases between them. The germline V gene has CDR1 KGHSH and CDR2 LQKENI. CDR3 nucleotide sequence: TGTGCCAGCTCACCAATTGGTGCGGGAAGGTACGAGCAGTACTTC. Translated: CASSPIGAGRYEQYF.

V and J are TRBV3-1 (or the pseudogene TRBV3-2) and TRBJ2-3; TRBD2 is a possible D gene (6 bases). The CDR3 has 14 amino acids. CDR1 is LGHDT, CDR2 YNNKEL, per germline (reference sequence). Trimming left V 1 base short and J 7 bases short, with 12 bases between. CDR3 in DNA: TGTGCCAGCAGCCAAGCGGGAGTCGAGTATACGCAGTATTTT. Its protein is CASSQAGVEYTQYF.

The chain combines TRBV19 with TRBJ1-2; D unclear. From germline, CDR1 is LNHDA and CDR2 SQIVND (reference sequence). The ends were cut back, 4 bases at V and 7 bases at J, with 22 bases in the middle. CDR3 length equals 16 residues. The CDR3 protein is CASSTSWSTRLGGYTF. The CDR3 DNA sequence: TGTGCCAGTAGTACTTCGTGGTCAACCAGGCTGGGTGGCTACACCTTC.

The chain employs TRBV5-4 and TRBJ2-4; 11 nucleotides align to TRBD2. V shed 3 bases and J 8 bases; nucleotides not matched to a gene: 10. The CDR3 is 16 residues long. Germline CDR1 is SGHNT and CDR2 is YYREEE (reference sequence). The CDR3 spells CASSSGLAGLDDIQYF. The CDR3 DNA sequence: TGTGCCAGCAGCTCTGGACTAGCGGGTTTAGATGACATTCAGTACTTC.

The rearrangement uses TRBV7-9 and TRBJ2-1, with 8 nucleotides matching TRBD2. V shed 5 bases and J 4 bases; nucleotides not matched to a gene: 13. Looked up from germline, CDR1 is SEHNR and CDR2 is FQNEAQ (reference sequence). This CDR3 has 17 amino acids. CDR3 sequence: CASSAGGGRENYNEQFF. CDR3 bases: TGTGCCAGCAGCGCCGGCGGGGGGAGGGAGAATTACAATGAGCAGTTCTTC.

The chain couples TRBV2 to TRBJ1-2; weak D call: TRBD1 (5 bases). Trimming removed 6 bases at V and 8 bases at J, with 19 bases between. Germline V gene sequence: CDR1 SNHLY, CDR2 FYNNEI. The CDR3 loop spans 14 amino acids. The CDR3 sequence: CASRGQGTGGGYTF. CDR3 sequence (DNA): TGTGCCAGCAGGGGTCAAGGGACCGGAGGGGGCTACACCTTC.

V gene TRBV6-1 combines with J gene TRBJ1-2, with D possibly matching TRBD1 (5 bases). V lost 1 base and J lost 8, with 17 bases in between. The CDR3 has 15 residues. Germline assignment: CDR1 MNHNS and CDR2 SASEGT. The CDR3, as DNA: TGTGCCAGCAGTGAAGAAGGGGCTACAGGTCGCGGCTACACCTTC. This sequence encodes CASSEEGATGRGYTF.

This clone has more than one count but fewer than ten. The genes are TRBV12-3 or TRBV12-4 and TRBJ1-5; D not certain. V was clipped by 3 bases and J by 5 bases, with 5 bases between them. The CDR3 has 12 residues. In DNA form, the CDR3 reads TGTGCCAGCAGTTTCGGGGATCAGCCCCAGCATTTT. The encoded protein is CASSFGDQPQHF.

This chain links TRBV5-1 with TRBJ2-3; possibly TRBD2 for D (6 bases). CDR3 length: 15 residues. Trimming shortened V by 3 bases and J by 0 bases, and 11 bases separated the two germline ends. Looked up from germline, CDR1 is SGHRS and CDR2 is YFSETQ. Written as DNA, the CDR3 is TGCGCCAGCAGCTGGAGCGGGCTTAGCACAGATACGCAGTATTTT. This encodes CASSWSGLSTDTQYF.

V and J are TRBV2 and TRBJ1-2, with a tentative D call TRBD1 (5 bases). V was cut by 1 base and J by 4 bases, with 13 bases left in between. This CDR3 has 15 residues. Germline V CDR1 and CDR2: SNHLY, FYNNEI. The CDR3 loop reads CASSEVEGSGYGYTF. For the CDR3, the DNA is TGTGCCAGCAGTGAAGTGGAGGGGTCGGGCTATGGCTACACCTTC.

The chain carries TRBV24-1 and TRBJ2-5; D might be TRBD1 (5 bases). Looked up from germline, CDR1 is KGHDR and CDR2 is SFDVKD. The CDR3 is 16 residues long. Trimming removed 3 bases from V and 5 bases from J, with 18 bases in between. The CDR3 loop reads CATSDAVGQGVETQYF. DNA for the CDR3: TGTGCCACCAGTGATGCCGTCGGTCAGGGTGTGGAGACCCAGTACTTC.

The chain recombines TRBV27 with TRBJ2-1; D possibly corresponds to TRBD2 (6 bases). V dropped 3 bases and J dropped 6 bases, with 18 bases sitting between them. CDR3 length: 16 amino acids. In germline, CDR1 is MNHEY, CDR2 SMNVEV (reference sequence). The CDR3 here is CASSLGRGNRANEQFF. The CDR3 DNA follows: TGTGCCAGCAGTTTGGGCCGGGGGAATCGGGCCAATGAGCAGTTCTTC.

This clone is medium-sized within its sample. This sequence joins TRBV19 and TRBJ1-1; 7 bases map to TRBD1. CDR3 length: 15 residues. Germline CDR1 reads LNHDA; CDR2 reads SQIVND (reference sequence). Trimming removed 4 bases from V and 4 bases from J; junction bases left unmatched: 9. DNA for the CDR3: TGTGCCAGTAGTACCACAGGGGCTCTGGGCACTGAAGCTTTCTTT. Its protein product is CASSTTGALGTEAFF.

Only a few counts were recorded for this clone. The V and J genes are TRBV10-1 and TRBJ2-2; possible D gene TRBD1, 6 bases. Trimming stripped 0 bases from V and 8 bases from J, with 16 bases between. The CDR3 extends over 16 amino acids. From germline, CDR1 is WNHNN and CDR2 SYGVQD (reference sequence). Here the CDR3 reads CASSESTNRVSGELFF. For the CDR3, the DNA is TGCGCCAGCAGTGAGTCGACCAACAGGGTTTCTGGGGAGCTGTTTTTT.

V and J are TRBV27 and TRBJ2-1, with 12 bases matching TRBD2. The CDR3 is made up of 16 amino acids. J lost 4 bases, V lost 10 bases, and 11 bases had no gene match. The germline V gene has CDR1 MNHEY and CDR2 SMNVEV (reference sequence). This CDR3 is CATYGLAGPQYNEQFF. The CDR3 DNA is TGTGCCACCTACGGACTAGCGGGGCCCCAATACAATGAGCAGTTCTTC.

This sequence joins TRBV6-1 and TRBJ1-1; tentative D call: TRBD1 (6 bases). Trimming took 2 bases from V and 0 from J, leaving 7 bases between them. The V gene's germline CDR1 is MNHNS and CDR2 SASEGT. This CDR3 comprises 14 residues. CDR3 sequence (DNA): TGTGCCAGCAGTGAAACAGGGTTGAACACTGAAGCTTTCTTT. Residues: CASSETGLNTEAFF.

J is TRBJ1-1 and V is TRBV2; TRBD1 aligns across 10 bases. V gave up 7 bases and J gave up 2 bases; unmatched junction bases: 4. CDR3 length: 14 amino acids. Germline V gives CDR1 SNHLY, CDR2 FYNNEI. The CDR3 region is CASTRDRGNTEAFF. Written as DNA, the CDR3 is TGTGCCAGCACTCGGGACAGGGGAAACACTGAAGCTTTCTTT.

The CDR3 region has the DNA TGTGCCTGGAGCTTTGGGCCAGATACGCAGTATTTT. As protein: CAWSFGPDTQYF. J is TRBJ2-3 and V is TRBV30, with D unclear. Germline CDR1 GTSNPN, CDR2 SVGIG (reference sequence). V was shortened by 3 bases and J by 4 bases, with 8 bases between the two germline ends. There are 12 residues in the CDR3. The whole variable domain, remainder taken from reference TRBV30 and TRBJ2-3, is SQTIHQWPATLVQPVGSPLSLECTVEGTSNPNLYWYRQAAGRGLQLLFYSVGIGQISSEVPQNLSASRPQDRQFILSSKKLLLSDSGFYLCAWSFGPDTQYFGPGTRLTVL.

Remarks on this clone: In the same sample, other DNA sequences code for this CDR3. The J gene is TRBJ1-5, the V gene TRBV3-1 (or the pseudogene TRBV3-2); the D is unclear. Looked up from germline, CDR1 is LGHDT and CDR2 is YNNKEL (reference sequence). The CDR3 runs 13 residues. Trimming cost V 0 bases and J 6 bases, with 6 bases left between them. The CDR3 sequence: CASSQDRGQPQHF. The CDR3 nucleotides are TGTGCCAGCAGCCAAGATCGAGGTCAGCCCCAGCATTTT.